This T cell receptor (beta chain) is from a study of cytomegalovirus exposure and HLA in healthy donors. Primers: 60 Vbeta forward and 13 Jbeta reverse. Assay used: immunoSEQ multiplex PCR; TCRdb lists only in-frame clones, some missing. The profile covers around 76,000 clones, with 70% appearing a single time and about 8.9% taken by the ten largest. Germline V gene lookup returns CDR1 SGHRS and CDR2 YFSETQ. The junction had 8 bases not matched to a gene; V was cut back by 0 bases and J by 8 bases. The CDR3 covers 15 residues. The sequence came from a woman aged 45-65 years in good health and CMV-seropositive. Sequenced: PBMCs. J is TRBJ1-2 and V is TRBV5-1; 9 bases are a match to TRBD1. The CDR3 nucleotides read TGCGCCAGCAGCTTGGGGACAGGGGCTTGGGAAGGCTACACCTTC. Translated: CASSLGTGAWEGYTF.